Below are 12 T cell receptor beta chains sequenced from a single sample in a study of blood T cell repertoires in COVID-19. Only in-frame clones appear in the TCRdb table, and some are missing; sequencing was by immunoSEQ multiplex PCR. The table lists over 150,000 clones, around 84% of them singletons. The specimen was peripheral blood. The origin of the receptors is a man aged 50 or older with active or convalescent COVID-19.

V is TRBV6-2 or TRBV6-3 and J is TRBJ2-7; possible D gene TRBD1, 5 bases. The CDR3 runs 15 residues. In germline, CDR1 is MNHEY, CDR2 SVGEGT. V was shortened by 4 bases and J by 1 base, with 14 bases between the two germline ends. The CDR3 DNA follows: TGTGCCAGCAGTTCTCCAGGGCTTCAGTCCTACGAGCAGTACTTC. This translates into CASSSPGLQSYEQYF.

This rearrangement joins TRBV30 to TRBJ2-1, with 11 bases matching TRBD2. CDR3 size: 20 residues. The germline gives CDR1 GTSNPN, CDR2 SVGIG (reference sequence). The trim removed 0 bases at V and 0 bases at J, leaving 13 bases unmatched. CDR3 in amino acids: CAWSVKGTSGYQSSYNEQFF. Here the CDR3 DNA reads TGTGCCTGGAGTGTAAAAGGGACTAGCGGATATCAAAGCTCCTACAATGAGCAGTTCTTC.

The CDR3: CASSLTGGTEAFF. CDR3 bases: TGCGCCAGCAGCCTGACAGGGGGGACTGAAGCTTTCTTT. The chain combines TRBV4-1 with TRBJ1-1, with TRBD1 identical over 9 bases. Trimming removed 4 bases from V and 5 bases from J; junction bases left unmatched: 2. CDR1 is MGHRA and CDR2 is YSYEKL in the germline V gene. The length of the CDR3 is 13 residues.

The rearrangement uses TRBV5-1 and TRBJ1-2, with 7 nucleotides matching TRBD1. This CDR3 is 16 amino acids long. V lost 0 bases and J lost 2; bases outside the gene matches: 7. Germline values: CDR1 SGHRS, CDR2 YFSETQ. The CDR3 DNA follows: TGCGCCAGCAGCTTGGGGTGGCAGGGGGTCAACTATGGCTACACCTTC. Its protein is CASSLGWQGVNYGYTF.

The chain combines TRBV29-1 with TRBJ1-3; D perhaps matches TRBD1 (5 bases). The CDR3 has 14 amino acids. V shed 7 bases and J shed 0 bases, with 13 bases lying between them. Germline-derived CDR1 and CDR2 are SQVTM and ANQGSEA. The DNA of the CDR3 is TGCAGCGGCCTAGACAGCCTCTCTGGAAACACCATATATTTT. It specifies CSGLDSLSGNTIYF.

This rearrangement joins TRBV7-2 to TRBJ1-2; 8 nucleotides match TRBD1. CDR1 is SGHTA and CDR2 is FQGNSA in the germline V gene. The CDR3 loop spans 15 amino acids. The V segment lost 3 bases and the J segment 2 bases; nucleotides outside the gene matches: 5. This CDR3 is CASSFPGQENYGYTF. The CDR3 nucleotides are TGTGCCAGCAGCTTTCCGGGACAGGAAAACTATGGCTACACCTTC.

The rearrangement joins TRBV6-6 to TRBJ2-1; 9 positions match TRBD1. CDR1 is MNHNY, CDR2 SVGAGI, per germline (reference sequence). V lost 2 bases and J lost 1; bases outside the gene matches: 0. The CDR3 is 15 residues long. The DNA of the CDR3 is TGTGCCAGCAGTTACGGGACAGGGTCCTACAATGAGCAGTTCTTC. Its protein is CASSYGTGSYNEQFF.

The J gene is TRBJ2-7, the V gene TRBV5-1; 9 bases match TRBD1. In germline, CDR1 is SGHRS, CDR2 YFSETQ. V trimming: 0 bases; J trimming: 2 bases; junction bases outside the gene matches: 6. The CDR3 loop spans 16 amino acids. CDR3 sequence reads: CASSLGGQGSPYEQYF. CDR3 nucleotide sequence: TGCGCCAGCAGCTTGGGAGGACAGGGGAGTCCCTACGAGCAGTACTTC.

The CDR3 loop is CASSLRGQGALDTQYF. CDR3 bases: TGTGCCAGCAGCTTGAGGGGACAGGGGGCCTTGGATACGCAGTATTTT. The chain couples TRBV7-9 to TRBJ2-3; 12 bases are a match to TRBD1. Germline V lookup: CDR1 SEHNR, CDR2 FQNEAQ (reference sequence). This CDR3 is built from 16 residues. The J segment lost 6 bases and the V segment lost 3 bases, leaving 7 bases of the junction unmatched.

The rearrangement joins TRBV2 to TRBJ2-1, with D possibly being TRBD2 (5 bases). This CDR3 region has 15 residues. V lost 6 bases and J lost 0, with 12 bases in between. Germline lookup yields CDR1 SNHLY and CDR2 FYNNEI. The CDR3 spells CASSLTRVSYNEQFF. The CDR3 nucleotides read TGTGCCAGCAGCCTAACTAGAGTCTCCTACAATGAGCAGTTCTTC. Together with reference TRBV2 and TRBJ2-1, the CDR3 gives the full variable domain: EPEVTQTPSHQVTQMGQEVILRCVPISNHLYFYWYRQILGQKVEFLVSFYNNEISEKSEIFDDQFSVERPDGSNFTLKIRSTKLEDSAMYFCASSLTRVSYNEQFFGPGTRLTVL.

V gene TRBV18 combines with J gene TRBJ2-7; 8 bases match TRBD2. The CDR3 totals 15 residues. The V gene's germline CDR1 is KGHSH and CDR2 LQKENI. The V segment lost 6 bases and the J segment 3 bases; nucleotides outside the gene matches: 10. CDR3 sequence (DNA): TGTGCCAGCTCGCTCATCAGCGGGAGTAGCTACGAGCAGTACTTC. Its translation: CASSLISGSSYEQYF.

The J gene is TRBJ2-1, the V gene TRBV6-2 or TRBV6-3; 7 bases line up with TRBD2. The junction had 2 bases not matched to a gene; V was cut back by 0 bases and J by 0 bases. The CDR3 consists of 16 residues. In germline, CDR1 is MNHEY, CDR2 SVGEGT. CDR3 coding DNA: TGTGCCAGCAGTTACTCTCGCGGGGGCTCCTACAATGAGCAGTTCTTC. It is translated as CASSYSRGGSYNEQFF.